Below, 20 T cell receptor beta chains from the same sample are listed, as sequenced in a study of T cell responses to AZD1222 COVID-19 vaccine. Repertoires were generated with immunoSEQ multiplex PCR, while TCRdb's copy carries only in-frame clones and drops some. The data hold around 150,000 clones, with under 95% observed a single time. The specimen was peripheral blood, collected 28 days after the second AZD1222 dose. These receptors were obtained from an adult who received the AZD1222 COVID-19 vaccine.

CDR3 bases: TGTGCCATCAGTGAGAGAGGGCTCAGCTATGGCTACACCTTC. This translates into CAISERGLSYGYTF. The rearrangement links TRBV10-3 to TRBJ1-2, with D unclear. CDR3 length: 14 amino acids. V was cut by 2 bases and J by 4 bases, with 11 bases left in between. The V gene's germline CDR1 is ENHRY and CDR2 SYGVKD.

This sequence joins TRBV4-2 and TRBJ1-5, with D perhaps TRBD1 (6 bases). Deletions cut 0 bases from V and 5 bases from J, with 8 bases between. Germline V gene lookup returns CDR1 LGHNA and CDR2 YNFKEQ. The CDR3 covers 14 residues. CDR3 amino acids: CASSQEGAHQPQHF. The CDR3 nucleotides are TGTGCCAGCAGCCAAGAGGGGGCGCATCAGCCCCAGCATTTT.

V and J are TRBV9 and TRBJ2-1; 13 positions agree with TRBD2. Germline V gene sequence: CDR1 SGDLS, CDR2 YYNGEE. V dropped 0 bases and J dropped 7; count of bases not matched to a gene: 4. This CDR3 comprises 16 residues. The CDR3 DNA reads as TGTGCCAGCAGCGTAGCTGAGACTAGCGGGGGGAATGAGCAGTTCTTC. Translating gives CASSVAETSGGNEQFF.

This chain uses TRBV27 with TRBJ2-1; 9 bases align to TRBD2. The length of the CDR3 is 16 residues. V was pared by 2 bases and J by 5 bases, with 7 bases of the junction left unmatched. Germline lookup yields CDR1 MNHEY and CDR2 SMNVEV (reference sequence). The CDR3 region has the DNA TGTGCCAGCAGTTTACCACCTGGGACTAGCCACAATGAGCAGTTCTTC. Amino acids: CASSLPPGTSHNEQFF.

V gene TRBV12-5 combines with J gene TRBJ1-3, with unresolved D. The CDR3 has 15 residues. V was cut by 1 base and J by 4 bases, with 11 bases left in between. Germline V gives CDR1 LGHNT, CDR2 FRNRAP. The CDR3 sequence is CASGLGSEMGNTIYF. CDR3 bases: TGTGCTAGTGGTTTGGGTTCGGAGATGGGAAACACCATATATTTT.

The chain carries TRBV5-4 and TRBJ2-2; TRBD1 matches at 8 bases. This CDR3 has 16 amino acids. The V segment lost 0 bases and the J segment 4 bases; nucleotides outside the gene matches: 5. Germline CDR1 reads SGHNT; CDR2 reads YYREEE (reference sequence). The CDR3 DNA reads TGTGCCAGCAGCTTGGTCCAGGGGGCTTCCACCGGGGAGCTGTTTTTT. It is translated as CASSLVQGASTGELFF.

The V and J genes are TRBV7-9 and TRBJ1-4; a weak D match, TRBD1 (6 bases). The CDR3 is made up of 16 amino acids. V shed 5 bases and J shed 0 bases, with 13 bases lying between them. CDR1 is SEHNR and CDR2 is FQNEAQ in the germline V gene (reference sequence). The CDR3 DNA sequence: TGTGCCAGCAGCAGGGGGACACTCGCAACTAATGAAAAACTGTTTTTT. Translating it yields CASSRGTLATNEKLFF.

The V gene is TRBV19, the J gene TRBJ1-2; the D gene is possibly TRBD1 (5 bases). Per germline, CDR1 LNHDA and CDR2 SQIVND (reference sequence). This CDR3 has 15 residues. The V end lost 4 bases, the J end lost 1 base, and 13 bases lay between the germline ends. As DNA, the CDR3 is TGTGCCAGTAGTAGAGGGACCGCGAGTAACTATGGCTACACCTTC. Residues: CASSRGTASNYGYTF.

The chain recombines TRBV15 with TRBJ1-1; maybe TRBD1 (6 bases). Trimming took 0 bases from V and 7 from J, leaving 9 bases between them. Per the germline V gene, CDR1 is LNHNV and CDR2 is YYDKDF (reference sequence). The CDR3 spans 13 residues. The CDR3 DNA sequence: TGTGCCACCAGCAGAGATCCGGACAGTGAAGCTTTCTTT. Amino acid sequence: CATSRDPDSEAFF.

In nucleotides, the CDR3 is TGCGCCTCCGAAGGGCAGAGGGGCCTAAATCAGCCCCAGCATTTT. Amino acids: CASEGQRGLNQPQHF. V gene TRBV5-1 combines with J gene TRBJ1-5; tentatively, D is TRBD1 (5 bases). Germline V gene data show CDR1 as SGHRS and CDR2 as YFSETQ. This CDR3 region has 15 residues. Trimming cost V 10 bases and J 4 bases, with 21 bases left between them.

The chain carries TRBV13 and TRBJ2-3; TRBD1 matches at 8 bases. This CDR3 has 15 residues. Germline CDR1 is PRHDT and CDR2 is FYEKMQ (reference sequence). V dropped 5 bases and J dropped 3; count of bases not matched to a gene: 7. The CDR3 loop reads CASSPGGLKTDTQYF. The DNA of the CDR3 is TGTGCCAGCAGCCCAGGGGGCTTGAAAACAGATACGCAGTATTTT.

This sequence joins TRBV6-5 and TRBJ1-5; no definite D call. CDR1 is MNHEY, CDR2 SVGAGI, per germline. This CDR3 has 14 amino acids. V lost 0 bases and J 1 base, leaving 4 bases between the germline ends. DNA of the CDR3: TGTGCCAGCAGTTACTCGGGAAGCAATCAGCCCCAGCATTTT. Protein product: CASSYSGSNQPQHF.

This clone has just one count. V usage is TRBV5-6 and J usage is TRBJ1-4, with D perhaps TRBD1 (5 bases). Germline values: CDR1 SGHDT, CDR2 YYEEEE. The CDR3 has 14 amino acids. Trimming shortened V by 2 bases and J by 11 bases, and 16 bases separated the two germline ends. CDR3 amino acids: CASSFGRLGGKLFF. The CDR3 DNA reads as TGTGCCAGCAGCTTCGGCAGGCTTGGGGGGAAACTGTTTTTT.

CDR3 amino acids: CASSLTENTEAFF. In nucleotides, the CDR3 is TGTGCCAGCAGCTTAACAGAGAACACTGAAGCTTTCTTT. The genes are TRBV7-7 and TRBJ1-1; D gene unclear. The CDR3 is 13 residues long. CDR1 is SSHAT and CDR2 is FNYEAQ in the germline V gene (reference sequence). V lost 2 bases to trimming and J lost 1 base, with 5 bases between them.

The CDR3 is CASSIIQGTGYTF. CDR3 nucleotide sequence: TGTGCCAGTAGTATTATACAGGGAACTGGCTACACCTTC. V is TRBV19 and J is TRBJ1-2; D is perhaps TRBD1 (6 bases). V lost 3 bases to trimming and J lost 7 bases, with 12 bases between them. The germline V gene has CDR1 LNHDA and CDR2 SQIVND (reference sequence). This CDR3 is built from 13 residues. Filled out from reference TRBV19 and TRBJ1-2, the complete variable domain reads DGGITQSPKYLFRKEGQNVTLSCEQNLNHDAMYWYRQDPGQGLRLIYYSQIVNDFQKGDIAEGYSVSREKKESFPLTVTSAQKNPTAFYLCASSIIQGTGYTFGSGTRLTVV.

About this clone itself: One end of the junction varies from germline; a read error may be responsible. The gene calls are TRBV14 and TRBJ2-7; D might be TRBD1 (6 bases). The CDR3 runs to 12 residues. Looked up from germline, CDR1 is SGHDN and CDR2 is FVKESK. The CDR3 region is CASSQTGTRVRF. CDR3 nucleotide sequence: TGTGCCAGCAGCCAAACGGGGACACGGGTGCGCTTC.

This rearrangement joins TRBV12-3 or TRBV12-4 to TRBJ1-6; D is undetermined. The V and J ends lost 6 bases and 10 bases respectively, with 13 bases between them. This CDR3 has 13 residues. The CDR3 loop reads CASRLSRDSPLHF. The CDR3, as DNA: TGTGCCAGCAGGCTATCGAGAGACTCACCCCTCCACTTT.

In its sample, this clone was seen once. V gene TRBV6-6 combines with J gene TRBJ2-2; tentative D call: TRBD1 (6 bases). Trimming removed 4 bases at V and 6 bases at J, with 15 bases between. The CDR3 consists of 15 residues. Germline V gene data show CDR1 as MNHNY and CDR2 as SVGAGI (reference sequence). CDR3 loop: CASSLFPRGAGELFF. DNA for the CDR3: TGTGCCAGCAGTTTATTCCCCAGGGGCGCCGGGGAGCTGTTTTTT.

The chain uses TRBV5-4 and TRBJ1-3; 9 bases line up with TRBD1. CDR3 length: 17 residues. Germline V lookup: CDR1 SGHNT, CDR2 YYREEE (reference sequence). V trimming: 0 bases; J trimming: 2 bases; junction bases outside the gene matches: 6. CDR3 DNA sequence: TGTGCCAGCAGCTTGGTTGGACAGGGGAAAACTGGAAACACCATATATTTT. It specifies CASSLVGQGKTGNTIYF.

This clone was counted once. This chain links TRBV5-1 with TRBJ1-2, with D unclear. Trimming removed 0 bases at V and 5 bases at J, with 11 bases between. Germline-derived CDR1 and CDR2 are SGHRS and YFSETQ. The CDR3 consists of 14 residues. This CDR3 reads CASSLAPGGYGYTF. The CDR3 DNA reads TGCGCCAGCAGCTTGGCCCCGGGTGGGTATGGCTACACCTTC.